This passage covers 9 T cell receptor beta chains from one sample sequenced in a study of cytomegalovirus exposure and HLA in healthy donors. With 60 Vbeta and 13 Jbeta primers, the PCR was carried out. The data were produced by immunoSEQ multiplex PCR, yet TCRdb's version contains in-frame clones alone and is incomplete. Here the sample spans approximately 160,000 clones, about four fifths being singletons. Sequenced: PBMCs. These receptors were collected from a girl under 18 in good health and CMV-seropositive.

The chain recombines TRBV7-9 with TRBJ2-3, with 7 bases lining up with TRBD1. CDR3 length equals 15 residues. V dropped 5 bases and J dropped 5; count of bases not matched to a gene: 10. Germline loops: CDR1 SEHNR, CDR2 FQNEAQ (reference sequence). The CDR3 nucleotides read TGTGCCAGCAGCCGCCGACAGGGCCCGGGAGATACGCAGTATTTT. Amino acid sequence: CASSRRQGPGDTQYF.

CDR3 residues: CASFHLEGQPQHF. CDR3 DNA sequence: TGTGCCAGCTTTCATCTCGAGGGTCAGCCCCAGCATTTT. The genes are TRBV6-6 and TRBJ1-5; D unclear. Germline V gene lookup returns CDR1 MNHNY and CDR2 SVGAGI (reference sequence). With 8 bases removed from V and 6 bases from J, the gap between germline ends came to 14 bases. The CDR3 contains 13 residues.

This clone was counted between two and nine times. The genes are TRBV5-6 and TRBJ2-5, with 7 bases aligning to TRBD1. Germline-derived CDR1 and CDR2 are SGHDT and YYEEEE. V lost 0 bases to trimming and J lost 5 bases; unmatched junction nucleotides: 4. This CDR3 contains 14 residues. The CDR3 spells CASSLALQGETQYF. Written as DNA, the CDR3 is TGTGCCAGCAGCTTGGCCCTACAGGGGGAGACCCAGTACTTC.

The chain uses TRBV5-7 and TRBJ1-1, with a tentative D call TRBD1 (6 bases). TRBV5-7 is sorted into the ORF group, with uncertain function. Trimming shortened V by 4 bases and J by 5 bases, and 12 bases separated the two germline ends. This CDR3 has 13 amino acids. The CDR3 region is CASSRDKKTEAFF. The CDR3 DNA sequence: TGTGCCAGCAGCCGGGACAAGAAAACTGAAGCTTTCTTT.

V and J are TRBV7-9 and TRBJ1-3; D uncertain. V gave up 3 bases and J gave up 1 base, with 7 bases separating them. Germline loops: CDR1 SEHNR, CDR2 FQNEAQ (reference sequence). This CDR3 comprises 14 residues. CDR3 sequence reads: CASSFRISGNTIYF. CDR3 coding DNA: TGTGCCAGCAGCTTCAGAATTTCTGGAAACACCATATATTTT.

The V gene is TRBV5-6, the J gene TRBJ2-5; 11 bases map to TRBD2. CDR1 and CDR2 (germline): SGHDT, YYEEEE. The length of the CDR3 is 14 residues. V dropped 4 bases and J dropped 5; count of bases not matched to a gene: 4. The CDR3 DNA reads as TGTGCCAGCAGCCCACTAGCGGGGGAGGAGACCCAGTACTTC. Encoded protein: CASSPLAGEETQYF.

This clone has only a few counts. The V call is TRBV5-6, the J call TRBJ1-2, with D possibly TRBD1 on 5 matching bases. Between the trimmed V and J ends, which lost 2 bases and 6 bases, there was a span of 14 bases. This CDR3 has 14 amino acids. Germline assignment: CDR1 SGHDT and CDR2 YYEEEE. CDR3 residues: CASSFRVVSDGYTF. Here the CDR3 DNA reads TGTGCCAGCAGCTTCAGGGTGGTTAGTGATGGCTACACCTTC.

V usage is TRBV6-5 and J usage is TRBJ2-7; D might be TRBD2 (5 bases). This CDR3 has 14 residues. Trimming left V 8 bases short and J 3 bases short, with 17 bases between. Germline CDR1 reads MNHEY; CDR2 reads SVGAGI. CDR3 loop: CASSPVGSNYEQYF. The CDR3 DNA reads TGTGCCAGCTCTCCTGTGGGGAGCAACTACGAGCAGTACTTC.

This chain links TRBV23-1 with TRBJ1-5; tentative D call: TRBD1 (6 bases). TRBV23-1 is an ORF, with its function uncertain. The germline V and J ends were trimmed by 3 bases and 2 bases, with 14 bases remaining between them. The CDR3 runs 16 residues. For the CDR3, the DNA is TGCGCCAGCAGTCAGCCACAGGGCCCGGGCAATCAGCCCCAGCATTTT. The encoded protein is CASSQPQGPGNQPQHF.